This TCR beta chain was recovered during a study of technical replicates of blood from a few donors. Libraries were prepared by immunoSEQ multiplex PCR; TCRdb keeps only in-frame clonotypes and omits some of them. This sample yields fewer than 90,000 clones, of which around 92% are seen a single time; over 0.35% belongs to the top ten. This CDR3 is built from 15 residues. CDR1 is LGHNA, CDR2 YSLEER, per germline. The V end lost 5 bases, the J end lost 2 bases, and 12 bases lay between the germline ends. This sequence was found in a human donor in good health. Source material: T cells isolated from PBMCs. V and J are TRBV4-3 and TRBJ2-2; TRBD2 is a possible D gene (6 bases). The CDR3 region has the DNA TGCGCCAGCAGCGCCTGGGCGGGAAACACCGGGGAGCTGTTTTTT. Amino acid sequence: CASSAWAGNTGELFF.